What follows are 22 T cell receptor beta chains derived from one specimen sequenced in a study of PD-1 blockade in classical Hodgkin lymphoma. Brentuximab vedotin exposure varied among the patients, all of whom had relapsed after autologous stem cell transplantation. Profiled with immunoSEQ multiplex PCR; TCRdb holds only in-frame clones, not every one. The repertoire has over 85,000 clones, 75% to 85% of them found once; the top ten carry about 15%. Here the sequenced sample was peripheral blood mononuclear cells (PBMCs), taken before the second cycle of nivolumab. The origin of the receptors is a human donor with classical Hodgkin lymphoma.

This chain joins TRBV5-1 and TRBJ2-1, with D possibly TRBD2 on 6 matching bases. This CDR3 spans 14 amino acids. The V gene's germline CDR1 is SGHRS and CDR2 YFSETQ. Trimming pared 3 bases from V and 5 bases from J, leaving 12 bases between. The CDR3 region is CASSSAGGDNEQFF. The DNA of the CDR3 is TGCGCCAGCAGCTCCGCAGGAGGGGACAATGAGCAGTTCTTC.

V and J are TRBV2 and TRBJ2-7; 7 nucleotides agree with TRBD1. This CDR3 is 13 amino acids long. The trim removed 6 bases at V and 4 bases at J, leaving 6 bases unmatched. The germline gives CDR1 SNHLY, CDR2 FYNNEI. CDR3 protein: CASSPGQRYEQYF. Here the CDR3 DNA reads TGTGCCAGCAGCCCGGGACAGAGATACGAGCAGTACTTC.

The chain has TRBV30 and TRBJ2-7; 7 bases align to TRBD1. The V segment lost 0 bases and the J segment 6 bases; nucleotides outside the gene matches: 5. The germline V gene has CDR1 GTSNPN and CDR2 SVGIG (reference sequence). The CDR3 runs to 13 residues. The CDR3 DNA reads as TGTGCCTGGAGTGTTAGGGGGCCGGGCGAGCAGTACTTC. This gives the protein CAWSVRGPGEQYF.

The CDR3 is CASSLRTTGGGSNTEAFF. The CDR3 nucleotides are TGTGCCAGCAGCTTAAGGACGACAGGGGGCGGCTCGAACACTGAAGCTTTCTTT. The chain employs TRBV7-2 and TRBJ1-1, with 10 bases matching TRBD1. The CDR3 is made up of 18 amino acids. The germline gives CDR1 SGHTA, CDR2 FQGNSA. The V and J ends lost 2 bases and 1 base, in that order; junction bases with no gene match: 10.

In DNA, the CDR3 is TGCGCCAGCAGCTTGGAAGGGTCAGAGACCCAGTACTTC. This translates into CASSLEGSETQYF. The chain recombines TRBV5-1 with TRBJ2-5; D gene ambiguous. Germline CDR1 SGHRS, CDR2 YFSETQ. Trimming pared 0 bases from V and 4 bases from J, leaving 7 bases between. This CDR3 contains 13 residues.

The V and J genes are TRBV7-9 and TRBJ2-5; tentative D call: TRBD1 (6 bases). The CDR3 totals 14 residues. Between the trimmed V and J ends, which lost 2 bases and 2 bases, there was a span of 9 bases. Germline V gene sequence: CDR1 SEHNR, CDR2 FQNEAQ (reference sequence). The DNA for the CDR3 is TGTGCCAGCAGCTTACAGGGGCCTCAAGAGACCCAGTACTTC. Protein: CASSLQGPQETQYF. Full variable domain (remainder filled in from reference TRBV7-9 and TRBJ2-5): DTGVSQNPRHKITKRGQNVTFRCDPISEHNRLYWYRQTLGQGPEFLTYFQNEAQLEKSRLLSDRFSAERPKGSFSTLEIQRTEQGDSAMYLCASSLQGPQETQYFGPGTRLLVL.

The chain employs TRBV7-9 and TRBJ1-1, with D possibly TRBD1 on 5 matching bases. The CDR3 is 15 residues long. Germline V gene data show CDR1 as SEHNR and CDR2 as FQNEAQ (reference sequence). Trimming shortened V by 6 bases and J by 3 bases, and 17 bases separated the two germline ends. The DNA for the CDR3 is TGTGCCAGCAGTACCCCGCAGGGATACGACACTGAAGCTTTCTTT. Translation: CASSTPQGYDTEAFF.

The V gene is TRBV9, the J gene TRBJ2-3; 8 positions agree with TRBD2. J was trimmed by 6 bases and V by 6 bases; bases with no gene match: 9. This CDR3 contains 14 residues. CDR1 and CDR2 from the germline V gene are SGDLS and YYNGEE. In DNA form, the CDR3 reads TGTGCCAGCAATAGCGGGAATGGGGCGGATACGCAGTATTTT. Residues: CASNSGNGADTQYF. Together with reference TRBV9 and TRBJ2-3, the CDR3 gives the full variable domain: DSGVTQTPKHLITATGQRVTLRCSPRSGDLSVYWYQQSLDQGLQFLIQYYNGEERAKGNILERFSAQQFPDLHSELNLSSLELGDSALYFCASNSGNGADTQYFGPGTRLTVL.

The chain employs TRBV29-1 and TRBJ2-3, with 8 bases matching TRBD2. V lost 4 bases and J lost 4; bases outside the gene matches: 7. Germline V gene sequence: CDR1 SQVTM, CDR2 ANQGSEA. CDR3 length: 14 amino acids. CDR3 sequence (DNA): TGCAGCGTTGCTTTTAGCGGGGAGGCAGATACGCAGTATTTT. This sequence encodes CSVAFSGEADTQYF.

The chain employs TRBV5-1 and TRBJ1-3; TRBD1 matches at 8 bases. The V gene end was trimmed by 4 bases and the J gene end by 0 bases; junction bases not matched to a gene: 3. This CDR3 comprises 15 residues. The V gene's germline CDR1 is SGHRS and CDR2 YFSETQ. The CDR3 sequence: CASSVTGGSGNTIYF. DNA of the CDR3: TGCGCCAGCAGCGTAACAGGGGGCTCTGGAAACACCATATATTTT.

Only a few counts were recorded for this clone. The chain links TRBV5-8 to TRBJ1-3, with D unclear. The germline gives CDR1 SGHTS, CDR2 YDEGEE. The CDR3 extends over 14 amino acids. The ends were cut back, 5 bases at V and 0 bases at J, with 9 bases in the middle. The CDR3 DNA sequence: TGTGCCAGCAGACGGACGGGCTCTGGAAACACCATATATTTT. This encodes CASRRTGSGNTIYF.

The chain couples TRBV6-6 to TRBJ2-7, with 10 bases matching TRBD2. V lost 5 bases to trimming and J lost 5 bases; unmatched junction nucleotides: 9. The CDR3 has 15 residues. Germline loops: CDR1 MNHNY, CDR2 SVGAGI (reference sequence). The CDR3 bases are TGTGCCAGCAGTCCTTCTTTAGCGGGAGGAAACGAGCAGTACTTC. This translates into CASSPSLAGGNEQYF.

This clone has more than one count but fewer than ten. The chain links TRBV7-9 to TRBJ1-1; 12 positions agree with TRBD1. This CDR3 spans 17 amino acids. The germline V gene encodes CDR1 SEHNR and CDR2 FQNEAQ (reference sequence). Trimming removed 5 bases from V and 8 bases from J; junction bases left unmatched: 15. The DNA of the CDR3 is TGTGCCAGCAGCCGCAGTTTGGGACAGGGGGCAATTTGGGAAGCTTTCTTT. Translation gives CASSRSLGQGAIWEAFF.

The chain carries TRBV7-2 and TRBJ2-2; D is ambiguous. The CDR3 runs 13 residues. CDR1 is SGHTA and CDR2 is FQGNSA in the germline V gene. V lost 8 bases to trimming and J lost 7 bases, with 14 bases between them. The CDR3 DNA follows: TGTGCCAGCGCCCCATCCCCCGGCGGGGAGCTGTTTTTT. Amino acids: CASAPSPGGELFF.

Here the CDR3 reads CASSSQPGLAVEQFF. DNA of the CDR3: TGTGCCAGCAGCTCCCAACCCGGACTAGCTGTTGAGCAGTTCTTC. The J gene is TRBJ2-1, the V gene TRBV7-6, with 8 positions matching TRBD2. The junction had 11 bases not matched to a gene; V was cut back by 4 bases and J by 9 bases. The germline V gene has CDR1 SGHVS and CDR2 FNYEAQ. This CDR3 has 15 amino acids.

This clone was counted once. V usage is TRBV5-1 and J usage is TRBJ1-1; D is unresolved. The germline V gene encodes CDR1 SGHRS and CDR2 YFSETQ. The CDR3 is 15 amino acids. Trimming stripped 4 bases from V and 1 base from J, with 14 bases between. The CDR3 region has the DNA TGCGCCAGCAGCGCCCTCGGGATGCAGAACACTGAAGCTTTCTTT. This gives the protein CASSALGMQNTEAFF.

This clone was counted once. This chain links TRBV7-2 with TRBJ1-5; D gene unclear. V lost 1 base to trimming and J lost 0 bases, with 10 bases between them. The CDR3 totals 16 residues. Germline V gives CDR1 SGHTA, CDR2 FQGNSA. The CDR3 region has the DNA TGTGCCAGCAGCTTAGGGGCAGGTTATAGCAATCAGCCCCAGCATTTT. Protein sequence: CASSLGAGYSNQPQHF. Combining the CDR3 with reference TRBV7-2 and TRBJ1-5 gives the whole variable domain GAGVSQSPSNKVTEKGKDVELRCDPISGHTALYWYRQSLGQGLEFLIYFQGNSAPDKSGLPSDRFSAERTGGSVSTLTIQRTQQEDSAVYLCASSLGAGYSNQPQHFGDGTRLSIL.

This clone was found once. V is TRBV7-6 and J is TRBJ1-4; D gene uncertain. The germline V gene encodes CDR1 SGHVS and CDR2 FNYEAQ. This CDR3 is 15 amino acids long. Trimming took 2 bases from V and 5 from J, leaving 12 bases between them. The DNA of the CDR3 is TGTGCCAGCAGCTTAATGTCGCTTGGAAATGAAAAACTGTTTTTT. Translated: CASSLMSLGNEKLFF.

The chain employs TRBV5-1 and TRBJ2-3; D gene ambiguous. Looked up from germline, CDR1 is SGHRS and CDR2 is YFSETQ. This CDR3 region has 14 residues. Trimming pared 0 bases from V and 2 bases from J, leaving 7 bases between. CDR3 sequence reads: CASSLDFPTDTQYF. In nucleotides, the CDR3 is TGCGCCAGCAGCTTGGATTTTCCCACAGATACGCAGTATTTT.

The CDR3 coding sequence is TGTGCCAGCAGCTTAATCTTCAGGGCGGACACTGAAGCTTTCTTT. The encoded protein is CASSLIFRADTEAFF. The chain carries TRBV7-8 and TRBJ1-1; D may be TRBD1 (5 bases). The CDR3 loop spans 15 amino acids. Trimming stripped 2 bases from V and 3 bases from J, with 13 bases between. Per the germline V gene, CDR1 is SGHVS and CDR2 is FQNEAQ. Supplemented by reference TRBV7-8 and TRBJ1-1, the full variable domain reads GAGVSQSPRYKVAKRGQDVALRCDPISGHVSLFWYQQALGQGPEFLTYFQNEAQLDKSGLPSDRFFAERPEGSVSTLKIQRTQQEDSAVYLCASSLIFRADTEAFFGQGTRLTVV.

V usage is TRBV6-1 and J usage is TRBJ2-5; 10 bases fit TRBD2. V lost 6 bases and J lost 5; bases outside the gene matches: 6. CDR1 MNHNS and CDR2 SASEGT come from the germline V gene. The CDR3 spans 14 residues. The CDR3, as DNA: TGTGCCAGCAGCTCTAGCGGGAGCCGGGAGACCCAGTACTTC. Translating gives CASSSSGSRETQYF.

The table lists this clone with a count of one. The chain employs TRBV5-4 and TRBJ2-3, with TRBD1 identical over 10 bases. V lost 0 bases to trimming and J lost 13 bases; unmatched junction nucleotides: 2. Germline values: CDR1 SGHNT, CDR2 YYREEE (reference sequence). CDR3 length equals 12 residues. This CDR3 is CASSLGDRGEYF. Written as DNA, the CDR3 is TGTGCCAGCAGCTTGGGGGACAGGGGAGAGTATTTT. The variable domain in full, with the rest retrieved from reference TRBV5-4 and TRBJ2-3, is ETGVTQSPTHLIKTRGQQVTLRCSSQSGHNTVSWYQQALGQGPQFIFQYYREEENGRGNFPPRFSGLQFPNYSSELNVNALELDDSALYLCASSLGDRGEYFGPGTRLTVL.